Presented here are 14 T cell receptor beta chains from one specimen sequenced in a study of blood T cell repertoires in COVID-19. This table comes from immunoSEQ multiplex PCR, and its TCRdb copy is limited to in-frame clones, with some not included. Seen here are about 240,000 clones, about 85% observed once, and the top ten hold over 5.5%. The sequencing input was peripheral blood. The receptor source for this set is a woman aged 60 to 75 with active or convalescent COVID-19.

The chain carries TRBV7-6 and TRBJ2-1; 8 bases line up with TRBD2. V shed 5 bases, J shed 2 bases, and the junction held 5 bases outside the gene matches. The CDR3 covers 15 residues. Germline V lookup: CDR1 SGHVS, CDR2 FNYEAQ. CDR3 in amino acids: CASSLSGGAYNEQFF. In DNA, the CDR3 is TGTGCCAGCAGCCTAAGCGGGGGAGCCTACAATGAGCAGTTCTTC.

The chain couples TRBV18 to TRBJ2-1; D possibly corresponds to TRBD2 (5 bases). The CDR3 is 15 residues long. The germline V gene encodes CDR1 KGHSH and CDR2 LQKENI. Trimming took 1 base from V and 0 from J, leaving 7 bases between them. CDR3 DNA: TGTGCCAGCTCACCACAGCGGAGCTCCTACAATGAGCAGTTCTTC. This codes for CASSPQRSSYNEQFF.

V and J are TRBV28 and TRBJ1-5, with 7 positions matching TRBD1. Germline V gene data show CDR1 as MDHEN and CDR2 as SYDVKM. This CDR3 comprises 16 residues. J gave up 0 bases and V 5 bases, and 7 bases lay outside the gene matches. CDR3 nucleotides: TGTGCCAGCAGTCCTCAGGGGGTTTATAGCAATCAGCCCCAGCATTTT. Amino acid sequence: CASSPQGVYSNQPQHF.

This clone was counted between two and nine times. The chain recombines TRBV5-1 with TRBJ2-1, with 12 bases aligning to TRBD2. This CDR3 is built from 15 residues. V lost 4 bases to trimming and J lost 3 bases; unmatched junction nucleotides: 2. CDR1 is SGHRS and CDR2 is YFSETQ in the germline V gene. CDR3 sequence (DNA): TGCGCCAGCAGCGCTAGCGGGGGGGTCTACAATGAGCAGTTCTTC. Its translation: CASSASGGVYNEQFF. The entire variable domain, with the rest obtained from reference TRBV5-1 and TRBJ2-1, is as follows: KAGVTQTPRYLIKTRGQQVTLSCSPISGHRSVSWYQQTPGQGLQFLFEYFSETQRNKGNFPGRFSGRQFSNSRSEMNVSTLELGDSALYLCASSASGGVYNEQFFGPGTRLTVL.

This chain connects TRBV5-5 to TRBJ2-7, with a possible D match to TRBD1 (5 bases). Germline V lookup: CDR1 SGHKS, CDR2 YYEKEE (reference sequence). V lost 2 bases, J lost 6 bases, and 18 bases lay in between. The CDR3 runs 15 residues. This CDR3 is CASSFFIRALGEQYV. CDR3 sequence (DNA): TGTGCCAGCAGCTTTTTTATCAGGGCCCTTGGCGAGCAGTACGTC.

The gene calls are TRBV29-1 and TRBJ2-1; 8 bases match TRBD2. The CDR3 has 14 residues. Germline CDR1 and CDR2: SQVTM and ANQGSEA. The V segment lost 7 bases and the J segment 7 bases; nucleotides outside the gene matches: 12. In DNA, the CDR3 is TGCAGCGCCACCGGGGGGGACCAAAGGAATGAGCAGTTCTTC. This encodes CSATGGDQRNEQFF.

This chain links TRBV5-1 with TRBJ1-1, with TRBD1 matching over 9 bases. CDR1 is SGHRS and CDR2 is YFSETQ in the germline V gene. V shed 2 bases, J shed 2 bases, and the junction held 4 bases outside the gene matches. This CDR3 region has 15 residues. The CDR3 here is CASSFSTGGNTEAFF. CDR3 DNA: TGCGCCAGCAGCTTCTCAACAGGGGGCAACACTGAAGCTTTCTTT.

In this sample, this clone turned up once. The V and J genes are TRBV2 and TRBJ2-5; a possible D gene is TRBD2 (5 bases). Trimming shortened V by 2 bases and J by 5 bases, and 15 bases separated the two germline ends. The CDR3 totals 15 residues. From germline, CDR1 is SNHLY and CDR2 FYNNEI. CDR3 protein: CASSELGLAVETQYF. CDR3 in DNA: TGTGCCAGCAGTGAATTGGGTCTAGCAGTGGAGACCCAGTACTTC.

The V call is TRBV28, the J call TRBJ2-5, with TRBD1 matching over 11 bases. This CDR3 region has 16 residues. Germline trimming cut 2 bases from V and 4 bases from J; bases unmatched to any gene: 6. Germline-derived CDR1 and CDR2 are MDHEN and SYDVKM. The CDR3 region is CASSLVSDRGRETQYF. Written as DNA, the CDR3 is TGTGCCAGCAGTTTAGTATCGGACAGGGGGCGAGAGACCCAGTACTTC.

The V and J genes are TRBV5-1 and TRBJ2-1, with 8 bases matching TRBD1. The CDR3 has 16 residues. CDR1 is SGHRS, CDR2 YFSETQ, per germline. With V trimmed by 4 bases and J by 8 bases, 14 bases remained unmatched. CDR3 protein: CASSPETGGLWDEQFF. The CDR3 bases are TGCGCCAGCAGCCCAGAAACAGGGGGATTGTGGGATGAGCAGTTCTTC. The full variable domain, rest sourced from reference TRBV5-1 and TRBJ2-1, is KAGVTQTPRYLIKTRGQQVTLSCSPISGHRSVSWYQQTPGQGLQFLFEYFSETQRNKGNFPGRFSGRQFSNSRSEMNVSTLELGDSALYLCASSPETGGLWDEQFFGPGTRLTVL.

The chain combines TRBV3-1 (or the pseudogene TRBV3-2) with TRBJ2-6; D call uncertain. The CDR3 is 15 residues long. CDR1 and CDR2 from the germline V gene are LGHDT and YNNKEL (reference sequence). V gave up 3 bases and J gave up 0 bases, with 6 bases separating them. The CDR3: CASSHPVSGANVLTF. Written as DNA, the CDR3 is TGTGCCAGCAGCCATCCTGTCTCTGGGGCCAACGTCCTGACTTTC.

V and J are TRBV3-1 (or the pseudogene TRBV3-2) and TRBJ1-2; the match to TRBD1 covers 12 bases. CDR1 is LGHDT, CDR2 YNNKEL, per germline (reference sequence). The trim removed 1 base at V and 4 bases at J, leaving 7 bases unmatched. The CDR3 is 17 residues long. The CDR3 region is CASSQVGTGGMGYGYTF. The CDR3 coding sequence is TGTGCCAGCAGCCAAGTGGGGACAGGGGGCATGGGCTATGGCTACACCTTC.

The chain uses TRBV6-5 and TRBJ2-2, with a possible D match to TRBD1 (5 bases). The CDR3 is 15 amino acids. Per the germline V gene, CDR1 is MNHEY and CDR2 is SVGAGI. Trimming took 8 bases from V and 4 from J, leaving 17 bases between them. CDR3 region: CASVTRQRGTGELFF. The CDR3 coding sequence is TGTGCCAGCGTCACGCGACAGAGAGGCACCGGGGAGCTGTTTTTT.

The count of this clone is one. The CDR3 DNA follows: TGTGCCAGCAGCCTTGGGACTAGCGGGACGATGGAGACCCAGTACTTC. Translating gives CASSLGTSGTMETQYF. The chain has TRBV5-4 and TRBJ2-5, with 13 bases aligning to TRBD2. Germline V gene lookup returns CDR1 SGHNT and CDR2 YYREEE (reference sequence). CDR3 length: 16 amino acids. The ends lost 4 bases at V and 5 bases at J; junction bases unmatched: 8. Supplemented by reference TRBV5-4 and TRBJ2-5, the full variable domain reads ETGVTQSPTHLIKTRGQQVTLRCSSQSGHNTVSWYQQALGQGPQFIFQYYREEENGRGNFPPRFSGLQFPNYSSELNVNALELDDSALYLCASSLGTSGTMETQYFGPGTRLLVL.